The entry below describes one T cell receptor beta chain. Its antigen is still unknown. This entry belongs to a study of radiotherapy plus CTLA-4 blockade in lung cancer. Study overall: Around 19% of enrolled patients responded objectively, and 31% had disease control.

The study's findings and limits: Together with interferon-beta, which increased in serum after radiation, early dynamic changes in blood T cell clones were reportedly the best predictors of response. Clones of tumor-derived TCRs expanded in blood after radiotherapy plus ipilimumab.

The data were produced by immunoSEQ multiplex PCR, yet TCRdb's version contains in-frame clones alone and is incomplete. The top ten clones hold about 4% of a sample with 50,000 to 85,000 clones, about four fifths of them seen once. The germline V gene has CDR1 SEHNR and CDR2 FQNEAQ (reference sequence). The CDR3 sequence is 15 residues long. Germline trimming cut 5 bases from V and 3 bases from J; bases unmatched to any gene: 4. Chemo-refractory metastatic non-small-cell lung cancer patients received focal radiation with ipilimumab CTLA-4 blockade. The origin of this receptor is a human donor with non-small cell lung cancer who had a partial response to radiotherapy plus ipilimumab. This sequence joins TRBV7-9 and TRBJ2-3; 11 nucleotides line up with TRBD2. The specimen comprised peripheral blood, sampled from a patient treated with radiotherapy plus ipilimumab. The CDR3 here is CASSLTSGRTDTQYF. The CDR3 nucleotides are TGTGCCAGCAGCCTTACTAGCGGGAGAACAGATACGCAGTATTTT. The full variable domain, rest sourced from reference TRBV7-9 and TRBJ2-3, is DTGVSQNPRHKITKRGQNVTFRCDPISEHNRLYWYRQTLGQGPEFLTYFQNEAQLEKSRLLSDRFSAERPKGSFSTLEIQRTEQGDSAMYLCASSLTSGRTDTQYFGPGTRLTVL.